These 8 T cell receptor beta chains were sequenced from one sample in a study of somatic mutations in cytotoxic T cells in rheumatoid arthritis. Clones were sequenced by immunoSEQ multiplex PCR, and TCRdb holds only the in-frame ones, with some missing. This table has 13,000 to 15,000 clones, over 70% appearing once. Sequencing input: CD8+ T cells sorted from blood. Receptors were obtained from an adult with rheumatoid arthritis.

The V and J genes are TRBV28 and TRBJ2-7, with 7 bases fitting TRBD1. J lost 3 bases, V lost 3 bases, and 14 bases had no gene match. Germline V gene data show CDR1 as MDHEN and CDR2 as SYDVKM. This CDR3 has 17 amino acids. The CDR3 DNA sequence: TGTGCCAGCAGTTTTAGGGGGACGACAGGGTCGGACTACGAGCAGTACTTC. Amino acid sequence: CASSFRGTTGSDYEQYF.

This clone was detected a few times. The V and J genes are TRBV27 and TRBJ2-5; a possible D gene is TRBD2 (6 bases). Germline V lookup: CDR1 MNHEY, CDR2 SMNVEV (reference sequence). There are 14 residues in the CDR3. V dropped 6 bases and J dropped 4 bases, with 15 bases sitting between them. The chain's CDR3 is CASSHPGGAETQYF. The CDR3 nucleotides read TGTGCCAGCAGCCACCCCGGCGGGGCAGAGACCCAGTACTTC.

J is TRBJ1-5 and V is TRBV7-8; a weak D match, TRBD1 (6 bases). Germline loops: CDR1 SGHVS, CDR2 FQNEAQ. The germline V and J ends were trimmed by 5 bases and 3 bases, with 14 bases remaining between them. The CDR3 has 15 amino acids. CDR3 in amino acids: CASSEWTVPNQPQHF. The CDR3 DNA follows: TGTGCCAGCAGCGAATGGACAGTGCCCAATCAGCCCCAGCATTTT.

By frequency in the sample, this clone is large. The same CDR3 arises from other DNA sequences in this sample as well. The rearrangement joins TRBV27 to TRBJ2-3; no clear D. The germline V gene encodes CDR1 MNHEY and CDR2 SMNVEV (reference sequence). V was trimmed by 0 bases and J by 4 bases, leaving 5 bases between them. The CDR3 extends over 13 amino acids. CDR3 sequence: CASSLSRPDTQYF. CDR3 in DNA: TGTGCCAGCAGTTTATCGAGGCCAGATACGCAGTATTTT.

This clone has just one count. The chain joins TRBV25-1 to TRBJ1-5; D unclear. The CDR3 is 13 amino acids. Trimming pared 1 base from V and 6 bases from J, leaving 7 bases between. Germline V gene sequence: CDR1 MGHDK, CDR2 SYGVNS. The CDR3: CASSELGSQPQHF. In nucleotides, the CDR3 is TGTGCCAGCAGTGAATTGGGGTCTCAGCCCCAGCATTTT.

This sequence joins TRBV15 and TRBJ1-2; 9 nucleotides match TRBD1. Germline trimming cut 2 bases from V and 6 bases from J; bases unmatched to any gene: 7. The CDR3 contains 15 residues. Germline V gene lookup returns CDR1 LNHNV and CDR2 YYDKDF (reference sequence). The CDR3 is CATSRYRDRVNGYTF. As DNA, the CDR3 is TGTGCCACCAGCAGATACCGGGACAGGGTTAATGGCTACACCTTC.

The chain recombines TRBV9 with TRBJ2-3; D may match TRBD1 or TRBD2 (5 bases each). The germline gives CDR1 SGDLS, CDR2 YYNGEE. The CDR3 sequence is 15 residues long. V lost 4 bases, J lost 0 bases, and 12 bases lay in between. The CDR3 DNA is TGTGCCAGCAGCACCTACGGGGCTAGCACAGATACGCAGTATTTT. The encoded protein is CASSTYGASTDTQYF.

The genes are TRBV9 and TRBJ1-2; the D is unclear. Looked up from germline, CDR1 is SGDLS and CDR2 is YYNGEE. CDR3 length: 17 residues. Trimming left V 0 bases short and J 6 bases short, with 21 bases between. In DNA, the CDR3 is TGTGCCAGCAGCGTAGGAGTTACAGAACACTATGAAGATGGCTACACCTTC. Protein: CASSVGVTEHYEDGYTF.